This entry lists 32 T cell receptor beta chains sequenced from one sample in a study of T cell repertoires in cytomegalovirus infection. Using its own MiXCR run on the reads, TCRdb lists one record per CDR3 protein. The sample records fewer than 300,000 distinct CDR3 sequences, 20% to 30% being singletons. The specimen sequenced was PBMCs. The receptors originated from a human donor in good health (CMV status not recorded). Some clones in this sample may be carry-over from other donors' samples.

V is TRBV5-1 and J is TRBJ2-1; D gene ambiguous. The ends were cut back, 0 bases at V and 0 bases at J, with 10 bases in the middle. The CDR3 totals 16 residues. CDR1 SGHRS and CDR2 YFSETQ come from the germline V gene. CDR3 in amino acids: CASSLGQLSSYNEQFF. Here the CDR3 DNA reads TGCGCCAGCAGCTTGGGGCAGTTGAGCTCCTACAATGAGCAGTTCTTC.

This clonotype was counted at least ten times. This chain joins TRBV6-1 and TRBJ2-1; a weak D match, TRBD2 (5 bases). CDR3 length equals 12 residues. Germline lookup yields CDR1 MNHNS and CDR2 SASEGT. Trimming took off 6 bases at V and 9 bases at J, with 12 bases between the two ends. The CDR3 bases are TGTGCCAGCAGCCCCGGGGTGACTGAGCAGTTCTTC. Encoded protein: CASSPGVTEQFF.

This clonotype was observed a handful of times. The chain uses TRBV7-2 and TRBJ2-4; D possibly corresponds to TRBD2 (6 bases). The CDR3 runs to 16 residues. V was clipped by 4 bases and J by 4 bases, with 17 bases between them. The germline V gene encodes CDR1 SGHTA and CDR2 FQGNSA. The CDR3 loop is CASSSTSRVLKNIQYF. CDR3 DNA sequence: TGTGCCAGCAGCTCGACTAGTAGGGTCTTAAAAAACATTCAGTACTTC.

This clonotype was observed a handful of times. The chain employs TRBV19 and TRBJ2-7; D might be TRBD2 (5 bases). From germline, CDR1 is LNHDA and CDR2 SQIVND (reference sequence). The CDR3 loop spans 14 amino acids. The ends were cut back, 7 bases at V and 0 bases at J, with 13 bases in the middle. CDR3 bases: TGTGCCAGTAAAGCGACGGGGAGCTCCTACGAGCAGTACTTC. Translation: CASKATGSSYEQYF.

This clonotype was picked up a small number of times. This chain connects TRBV25-1 to TRBJ1-5; TRBD1 is a possible D gene (5 bases). The V end was cut by 1 base, the J end by 2 bases, with 9 bases between. CDR3 size: 15 residues. Germline CDR1 and CDR2: MGHDK and SYGVNS. The CDR3 bases are TGTGCCAGCAGTGAATCAGGAGGGGGCAATCAGCCCCAGCATTTT. This encodes CASSESGGGNQPQHF.

A few counts support this clonotype. This rearrangement joins TRBV14 to TRBJ2-1, with 7 bases identical to TRBD2. Per the germline V gene, CDR1 is SGHDN and CDR2 is FVKESK. V lost 1 base and J lost 10; bases outside the gene matches: 4. This CDR3 has 13 amino acids. The CDR3 nucleotides are TGTGCCAGCAGCCAAGTACCGGGAGGCGAGCAGTTCTTC. Its protein is CASSQVPGGEQFF.

This clonotype was seen a few times. This sequence joins TRBV6-4 and TRBJ2-3; D call uncertain. V lost 7 bases, J lost 8 bases, and 4 bases lay in between. The germline V gene encodes CDR1 MRHNA and CDR2 SNTAGT. This CDR3 is 9 amino acids long. The CDR3 protein is CASMGTQYF. CDR3 sequence (DNA): TGTGCCAGCATGGGTACGCAGTATTTT.

This chain links TRBV11-2 with TRBJ2-7, with 7 positions matching TRBD1. Germline V gives CDR1 SGHAT, CDR2 FQNNGV. Trimming cost V 4 bases and J 6 bases; bases outside gene matches: 6. The CDR3 covers 13 residues. The CDR3 region has the DNA TGTGCCAGCAGCTCGACAGGGTTTGGCGAGCAGTACTTC. Translation: CASSSTGFGEQYF. The variable domain in full, completed from reference TRBV11-2 and TRBJ2-7, reads EAGVAQSPRYKIIEKRQSVAFWCNPISGHATLYWYQQILGQGPKLLIQFQNNGVVDDSQLPKDRFSAERLKGVDSTLKIQPAKLEDSAVYLCASSSTGFGEQYFGPGTRLTVT.

This clonotype has more than one count but fewer than ten. The rearrangement links TRBV20-1 to TRBJ2-5, with no clear D. The CDR3 is 11 amino acids. Germline CDR1 reads DFQATT; CDR2 reads SNEGSKA (reference sequence). Trimming left V 8 bases short and J 1 base short, with 8 bases between. CDR3 DNA sequence: TGCAGTCTGGAGCTCCAAGAGACCCAGTACTTC. Translating it yields CSLELQETQYF.

This clonotype came up many times. The J gene is TRBJ2-4, the V gene TRBV7-8; TRBD1 matches 8 bases. Germline assignment: CDR1 SGHVS and CDR2 FQNEAQ. The CDR3 sequence is 14 residues long. V shed 4 bases, J shed 8 bases, and the junction held 7 bases outside the gene matches. CDR3 sequence reads: CASSSGTGGDIQYF. CDR3 sequence (DNA): TGTGCCAGCAGCTCCGGGACAGGAGGGGACATTCAGTACTTC. The variable domain in full, with the rest retrieved from reference TRBV7-8 and TRBJ2-4, is GAGVSQSPRYKVAKRGQDVALRCDPISGHVSLFWYQQALGQGPEFLTYFQNEAQLDKSGLPSDRFFAERPEGSVSTLKIQRTQQEDSAVYLCASSSGTGGDIQYFGAGTRLSVL.

This clonotype came up many times. This sequence joins TRBV7-2 and TRBJ1-4; 7 bases fit TRBD1. This CDR3 has 17 amino acids. The germline V gene encodes CDR1 SGHTA and CDR2 FQGNSA. V dropped 1 base and J dropped 2; count of bases not matched to a gene: 7. The CDR3 loop reads CASSLETTGTTNEKLFF. The CDR3 DNA reads as TGTGCCAGCAGCTTAGAAACGACAGGGACGACTAATGAAAAACTGTTTTTT. Using reference TRBV7-2 and TRBJ1-4 for the parts outside the CDR3, the full variable domain is GAGVSQSPSNKVTEKGKDVELRCDPISGHTALYWYRQSLGQGLEFLIYFQGNSAPDKSGLPSDRFSAERTGGSVSTLTIQRTQQEDSAVYLCASSLETTGTTNEKLFFGSGTQLSVL.

V and J are TRBV6-2 or TRBV6-3 and TRBJ2-1; possibly TRBD2 for D (6 bases). V lost 5 bases to trimming and J lost 4 bases, with 15 bases between them. From germline, CDR1 is MNHEY and CDR2 SVGEGT. This CDR3 comprises 15 residues. CDR3: CASSTGTEIYNEQFF. In nucleotides, the CDR3 is TGTGCCAGCAGTACCGGGACTGAGATATACAATGAGCAGTTCTTC.

This clonotype was observed a few times. The V call is TRBV28, the J call TRBJ1-1; a possible D gene is TRBD1 (5 bases). The CDR3 is 15 residues long. Between the trimmed V and J ends, which lost 6 bases and 3 bases, there was a span of 17 bases. CDR1 is MDHEN and CDR2 is SYDVKM in the germline V gene. The CDR3 sequence: CASSHYGTLYTEAFF. CDR3 nucleotide sequence: TGTGCCAGCAGCCATTATGGGACCTTATACACTGAAGCTTTCTTT.

The chain has TRBV20-1 and TRBJ1-2; TRBD1 might be the D (6 bases). The CDR3 contains 14 residues. Looked up from germline, CDR1 is DFQATT and CDR2 is SNEGSKA (reference sequence). V gave up 0 bases and J gave up 5 bases, with 13 bases separating them. Here the CDR3 DNA reads TGCAGTGCTAGAGATAGGCAGGGGAGGTATGGCTACACCTTC. Encoded protein: CSARDRQGRYGYTF.

A few counts support this clonotype. Germline is not matched at one junction end, which may reflect a read error. This chain uses TRBV10-1 with TRBJ1-2, with D uncertain. CDR3 length equals 9 residues. Germline lookup yields CDR1 WNHNN and CDR2 SYGVQD (reference sequence). CDR3 in amino acids: CASSEGRNF. CDR3 DNA sequence: TGCGCCAGCAGTGAAGGGAGAAACTTC.

This clonotype was seen at least ten times. The chain joins TRBV7-9 to TRBJ1-1, with D possibly matching TRBD1 (5 bases). Germline V gene sequence: CDR1 SEHNR, CDR2 FQNEAQ (reference sequence). V was clipped by 5 bases and J by 3 bases, with 13 bases between them. The CDR3 has 14 residues. DNA for the CDR3: TGTGCCAGCAGCCTCTTCCAGGGAGACACTGAAGCTTTCTTT. Translated, it gives CASSLFQGDTEAFF.

This clonotype turned up a few times. The chain is built from TRBV5-6 and TRBJ1-4, with TRBD1 matching 10 bases. The CDR3 has 15 residues. CDR1 and CDR2 (germline): SGHDT, YYEEEE. Trimming took 4 bases from V and 8 from J; bases not matched to a gene: 8. CDR3 amino acids: CASSRAGTGAEKLFF. The CDR3 DNA sequence: TGTGCCAGCAGCCGGGCCGGGACAGGGGCCGAAAAACTGTTTTTT.

This clonotype was detected ten times or more. The chain couples TRBV7-2 to TRBJ2-3; D is unresolved. The CDR3 covers 13 residues. CDR1 is SGHTA, CDR2 FQGNSA, per germline. V dropped 2 bases and J dropped 6 bases, with 9 bases sitting between them. CDR3 amino acids: CASSLLRADTQYF. The CDR3, as DNA: TGTGCCAGCAGCTTACTTAGGGCGGATACGCAGTATTTT. The variable domain in full, with the rest retrieved from reference TRBV7-2 and TRBJ2-3, is GAGVSQSPSNKVTEKGKDVELRCDPISGHTALYWYRQSLGQGLEFLIYFQGNSAPDKSGLPSDRFSAERTGGSVSTLTIQRTQQEDSAVYLCASSLLRADTQYFGPGTRLTVL.

V is TRBV11-2 and J is TRBJ2-7; the match to TRBD2 covers 12 bases. The V gene end was trimmed by 0 bases and the J gene end by 2 bases; junction bases not matched to a gene: 2. The germline V gene has CDR1 SGHAT and CDR2 FQNNGV. The CDR3 is 16 amino acids. The DNA for the CDR3 is TGTGCCAGCAGCTTAGAACTAGCGGGGGGAACCTACGAGCAGTACTTC. Translation gives CASSLELAGGTYEQYF.

The chain recombines TRBV5-1 with TRBJ2-1; 12 positions agree with TRBD2. The CDR3 has 17 residues. In germline, CDR1 is SGHRS, CDR2 YFSETQ. V trimming: 0 bases; J trimming: 7 bases; junction bases outside the gene matches: 8. The DNA for the CDR3 is TGCGCCAGCAGCTTGGAGACTAGCGGGGGCCCAGGAAATGAGCAGTTCTTC. Translating gives CASSLETSGGPGNEQFF.

This clonotype was recorded at least ten times. The V and J genes are TRBV7-2 and TRBJ2-3; 12 nucleotides agree with TRBD2. V shed 4 bases, J shed 2 bases, and the junction held 1 base outside the gene matches. Germline V gene lookup returns CDR1 SGHTA and CDR2 FQGNSA. The CDR3 is made up of 15 amino acids. The DNA of the CDR3 is TGTGCCAGCAGCTCTAGCGGGAGGGACACAGATACGCAGTATTTT. This sequence encodes CASSSSGRDTDTQYF.

In this sample, this clonotype turned up many times. V usage is TRBV28 and J usage is TRBJ2-3; 13 bases agree with TRBD2. The CDR3 consists of 17 residues. Germline CDR1 and CDR2: MDHEN and SYDVKM. Trimming took 2 bases from V and 2 from J; bases not matched to a gene: 4. Written as DNA, the CDR3 is TGTGCCAGCAGTTTAGAGGGACTAGCGGGATTCACAGATACGCAGTATTTT. This translates into CASSLEGLAGFTDTQYF.

CDR3 nucleotides: TGTGCCAGCAGTTTAATAGGGCCAGGGGAGACCCAGTACTTC. Translated, it gives CASSLIGPGETQYF. The chain couples TRBV27 to TRBJ2-5, with D possibly matching TRBD1 (5 bases). CDR1 MNHEY and CDR2 SMNVEV come from the germline V gene (reference sequence). This CDR3 contains 14 residues. V lost 2 bases to trimming and J lost 5 bases, with 12 bases between them.

This clonotype was observed a handful of times. This chain uses TRBV2 with TRBJ2-2; D call uncertain. Germline CDR1 is SNHLY and CDR2 is FYNNEI. V was shortened by 4 bases and J by 6 bases, with 9 bases between the two germline ends. The CDR3 length is 13 residues. CDR3 protein: CASSVQNAGELFF. Written as DNA, the CDR3 is TGTGCCAGCAGTGTACAGAATGCCGGGGAGCTGTTTTTT.

This chain links TRBV27 with TRBJ1-6; 11 bases agree with TRBD1. The V and J ends lost 4 bases and 9 bases, in that order; junction bases with no gene match: 8. CDR1 and CDR2 (germline): MNHEY, SMNVEV (reference sequence). The CDR3 spans 16 residues. The CDR3 sequence is CASSYGKDRGLSPLHF. The CDR3, as DNA: TGTGCCAGCAGTTACGGAAAGGACAGGGGGCTTTCACCCCTCCACTTT.

CDR3 DNA sequence: TGCAGTGCCCCCAAGATTAGCGGGAGTGCAGATACGCAGTATTTT. This gives the protein CSAPKISGSADTQYF. V is TRBV20-1 and J is TRBJ2-3, with 9 bases aligning to TRBD2. The junction had 11 bases not matched to a gene; V was cut back by 6 bases and J by 4 bases. The CDR3 sequence is 15 residues long. Germline CDR1 is DFQATT and CDR2 is SNEGSKA (reference sequence).

This chain uses TRBV29-1 with TRBJ2-1; D could derive from TRBD1 or TRBD2 (5 bases each). There are 14 residues in the CDR3. The germline CDR1 and CDR2 sequences are SQVTM and ANQGSEA. The V gene lost 6 bases and the J gene lost 4 bases, with 16 bases spanning the gap. CDR3 protein: CSVAPGRLYNEQFF. The CDR3 DNA reads TGCAGCGTGGCTCCGGGACGACTTTACAATGAGCAGTTCTTC.

The gene calls are TRBV20-1 and TRBJ2-7; 7 nucleotides agree with TRBD1. The germline V gene has CDR1 DFQATT and CDR2 SNEGSKA (reference sequence). Germline trimming cut 5 bases from V and 3 bases from J; bases unmatched to any gene: 4. The CDR3 totals 12 residues. CDR3 in DNA: TGCAGTGCTCCGGGACAGCGCTACGAGCAGTACTTC. The encoded protein is CSAPGQRYEQYF.

The V and J genes are TRBV7-3 and TRBJ2-1, with 7 nucleotides matching TRBD1. The CDR3 covers 14 residues. From germline, CDR1 is SGHTA and CDR2 FQGTGA. Losses at the gene ends were 5 bases for V and 3 bases for J; bases not matched to a gene: 4. The CDR3 sequence: CASSPGQSYNEQFF. DNA of the CDR3: TGTGCCAGCAGCCCGGGACAGAGCTACAATGAGCAGTTCTTC.

This clonotype was seen more than once but under ten times. The chain couples TRBV20-1 to TRBJ1-1; the match to TRBD1 covers 9 bases. The CDR3 length is 15 residues. V dropped 1 base and J dropped 7; count of bases not matched to a gene: 10. Germline values: CDR1 DFQATT, CDR2 SNEGSKA (reference sequence). The CDR3 DNA sequence: TGCAGTGCTAGAGCTCCACTGGGGACAGGGCATGAAGCTTTCTTT. Translating gives CSARAPLGTGHEAFF.

This rearrangement joins TRBV5-1 to TRBJ1-4; 8 bases are shared with TRBD1. Trimming cost V 3 bases and J 2 bases; bases outside gene matches: 6. The length of the CDR3 is 16 residues. In germline, CDR1 is SGHRS, CDR2 YFSETQ. The CDR3 nucleotides read TGCGCCAGCAGCTCGGGGACAGGTGTGACTAATGAAAAACTGTTTTTT. It specifies CASSSGTGVTNEKLFF.

This clonotype was counted ten times or more. V and J are TRBV7-2 and TRBJ2-3; a weak D match, TRBD2 (5 bases). With 5 bases removed from V and 8 bases from J, the gap between germline ends came to 14 bases. This CDR3 is built from 13 residues. The germline V gene has CDR1 SGHTA and CDR2 FQGNSA. This CDR3 reads CASSDTRIGTQYF. DNA of the CDR3: TGTGCCAGCAGCGATACTAGGATCGGTACGCAGTATTTT.